The sequence of this TCR beta chain was determined in a study of response to subunit inactivated influenza vaccine. TCRdb itself ran the RT-PCR reads through MiXCR, one entry per CDR3 protein. The repertoire holds some 640,000 distinct CDR3 sequences, more than 11% seen once, with 5.5% to 7% in the top ten. Study-level findings and limits: New T cells are recruited in small numbers by each seasonal influenza vaccination, according to the authors' suggestion.

Trimming took 5 bases from V and 0 from J, leaving 9 bases between them. The CDR3 spans 13 residues. CDR1 and CDR2 from the germline V gene are SQVTM and ANQGSEA. This clonotype showed up many times. Its target is not known. The V call is TRBV29-1, the J call TRBJ2-3; tentatively, D is TRBD2 (6 bases). The specimen was PBMCs from blood, collected less than 15 days before vaccination. The receptor comes from a man between 50 and 59 years old who received an inactivated influenza vaccine. The CDR3 region is CSVRGASTDTQYF. The CDR3 nucleotides read TGCAGCGTTCGCGGGGCTAGCACAGATACGCAGTATTTT.